This T cell receptor (beta chain) was captured by sequencing in a study of spatial heterogeneity in lung cancer. On the study more broadly: Sequence detection consistently recorded a greater number of beta-chain than alpha-chain sequences. The average appearance count of each unique TCR and UMI combination in raw reads was more than nine.

The table lists this clonotype with many counts. Its antigen remains unknown. TCRdb called the 5' RACE reads again in MiXCR, with one record for every CDR3 protein. The sample includes around 50,000 distinct CDR3 sequences, 7.5% to 8% of them seen just once. Stated time point: sample taken at primary tumor resection. Tumor, nontumor lung or frozen PBMC supplied whole RNA that was sequenced unsorted. With 0 bases removed from V and 2 bases from J, the gap between germline ends came to 13 bases. The CDR3 totals 15 residues. Germline CDR1 and CDR2: DFQATT and SNEGSKA (reference sequence). The study, taken as a whole, reports: More often at tumor resection than at routine follow-up, ubiquitous expanded tumor TCRs were detected in the blood.

This sequence joins TRBV20-1 and TRBJ2-5, with no clear D. The receptor comes from a female donor with early-stage non-small cell lung cancer. The sample here was PBMCs, taken at surgery. Here the CDR3 DNA reads TGCAGTGCTAGAGATGGCCAGGCGGCACAAGAGACCCAGTACTTC. It translates to CSARDGQAAQETQYF.